This T cell receptor beta chain was documented in a study of T cells after yellow fever vaccination. The V end was cut by 0 bases, the J end by 3 bases, with 10 bases between. The CDR3 runs to 15 residues. Germline V CDR1 and CDR2: SGHRS, YFSETQ. General study results and limits: A weaker but faster secondary response was observed, peaking on day 5 versus 15.

In TCRdb, the 5' RACE reads were re-called with MiXCR into one record per CDR3 protein. The sample has about 320,000 distinct CDR3 sequences; about an eighth are singletons. Note on this clonotype: Antigen: not known.

This chain links TRBV5-1 with TRBJ2-1; TRBD2 might be the D (6 bases). The clonotype originates from a man aged 18 to 30 who received the YFV17D yellow fever vaccine. The material sequenced was CD4+ T cells sorted from PBMCs, taken 15 days after the yellow fever booster vaccination. The DNA for the CDR3 is TGCGCCAGCAGCTTGGTGGGGGGAGACTACAATGAGCAGTTCTTC. Translating gives CASSLVGGDYNEQFF.